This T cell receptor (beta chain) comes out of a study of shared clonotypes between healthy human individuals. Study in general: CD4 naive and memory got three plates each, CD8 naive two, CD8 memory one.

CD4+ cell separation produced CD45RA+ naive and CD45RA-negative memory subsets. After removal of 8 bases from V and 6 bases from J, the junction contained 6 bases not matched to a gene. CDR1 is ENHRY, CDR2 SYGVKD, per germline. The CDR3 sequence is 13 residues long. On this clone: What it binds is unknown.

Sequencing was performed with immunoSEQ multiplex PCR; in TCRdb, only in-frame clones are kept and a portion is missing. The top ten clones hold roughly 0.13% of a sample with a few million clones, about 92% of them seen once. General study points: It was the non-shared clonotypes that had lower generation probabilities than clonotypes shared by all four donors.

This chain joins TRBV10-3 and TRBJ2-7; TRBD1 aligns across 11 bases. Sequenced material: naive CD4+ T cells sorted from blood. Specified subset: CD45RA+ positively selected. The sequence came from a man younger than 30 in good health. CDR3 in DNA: TGTGCCATCCGGACAGGGGGCTCCCCCGAGCAGTACTTC. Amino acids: CAIRTGGSPEQYF.